The present T cell receptor beta chain was sequenced within a study of blood T cell repertoires in COVID-19. Overall study: Samples came from the United States, Italy and Spain, spanning acute and convalescent COVID-19.

Assay used: immunoSEQ multiplex PCR; TCRdb lists only in-frame clones, some missing. The sample lists about 110,000 clones; approximately 85% were seen once. Germline V gene sequence: CDR1 SQVTM, CDR2 ANQGSEA. The V end lost 4 bases, the J end lost 6 bases, and 19 bases lay between the germline ends. The CDR3 has 14 amino acids. The sequence was collected from a human donor in a cohort sampled during active COVID-19. The gene calls are TRBV29-1 and TRBJ2-7; weak D call: TRBD2 (7 bases). Input material: peripheral blood. DNA of the CDR3: TGCAGCGTTGTTGGAGGGGAGGGAGGGGGCGAGCAGTACTTC. Translation: CSVVGGEGGGEQYF.